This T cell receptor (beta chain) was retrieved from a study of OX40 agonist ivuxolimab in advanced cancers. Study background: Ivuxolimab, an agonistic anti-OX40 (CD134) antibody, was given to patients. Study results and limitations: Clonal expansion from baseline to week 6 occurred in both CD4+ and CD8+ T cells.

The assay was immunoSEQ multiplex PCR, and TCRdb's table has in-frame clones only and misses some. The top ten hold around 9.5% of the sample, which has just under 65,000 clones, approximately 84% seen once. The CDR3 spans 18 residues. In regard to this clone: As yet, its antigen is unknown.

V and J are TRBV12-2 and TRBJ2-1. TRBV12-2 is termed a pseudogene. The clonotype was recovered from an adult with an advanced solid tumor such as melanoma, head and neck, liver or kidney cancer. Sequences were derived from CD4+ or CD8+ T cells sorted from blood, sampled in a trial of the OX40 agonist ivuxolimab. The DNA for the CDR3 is TGTGCAAGTCGCTTAGGGGACAGGGCGGGAGGGCCTTACAATGAGCAGTTCTTC. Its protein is CASRLGDRAGGPYNEQFF.